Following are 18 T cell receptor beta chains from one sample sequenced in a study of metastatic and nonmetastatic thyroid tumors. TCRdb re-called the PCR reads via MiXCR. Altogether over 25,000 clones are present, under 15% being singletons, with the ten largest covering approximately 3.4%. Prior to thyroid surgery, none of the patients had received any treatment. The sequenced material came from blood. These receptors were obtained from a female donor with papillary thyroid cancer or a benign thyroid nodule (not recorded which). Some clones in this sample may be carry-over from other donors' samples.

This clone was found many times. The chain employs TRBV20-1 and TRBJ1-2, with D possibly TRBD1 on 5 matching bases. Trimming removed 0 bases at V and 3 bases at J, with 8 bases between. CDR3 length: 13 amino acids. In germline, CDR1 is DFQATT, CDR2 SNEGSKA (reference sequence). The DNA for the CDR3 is TGCAGTGCTAGAGATCAGGGCGACTATGGCTACACCTTC. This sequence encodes CSARDQGDYGYTF.

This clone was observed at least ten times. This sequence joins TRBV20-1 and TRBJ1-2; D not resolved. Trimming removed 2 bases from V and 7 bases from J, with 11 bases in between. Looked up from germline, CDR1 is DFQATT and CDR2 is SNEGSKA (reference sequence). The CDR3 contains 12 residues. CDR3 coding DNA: TGCAGTGCTAGAACTGTGCCTGCTGGCTACACCTTC. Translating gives CSARTVPAGYTF.

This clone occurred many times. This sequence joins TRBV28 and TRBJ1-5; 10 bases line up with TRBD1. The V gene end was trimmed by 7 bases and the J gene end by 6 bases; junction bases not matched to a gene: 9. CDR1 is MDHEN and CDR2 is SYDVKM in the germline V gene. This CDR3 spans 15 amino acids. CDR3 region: CASNPGQGSSQPQHF. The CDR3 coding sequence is TGTGCCAGCAATCCGGGACAGGGGTCGAGTCAGCCCCAGCATTTT.

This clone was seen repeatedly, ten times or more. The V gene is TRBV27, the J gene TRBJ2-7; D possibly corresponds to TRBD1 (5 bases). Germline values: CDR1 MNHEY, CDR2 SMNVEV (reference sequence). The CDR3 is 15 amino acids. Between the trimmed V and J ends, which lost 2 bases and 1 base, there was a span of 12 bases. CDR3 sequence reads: CASSLSPDKSYEQYF. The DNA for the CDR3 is TGTGCCAGCAGTTTAAGTCCGGACAAATCCTACGAGCAGTACTTC.

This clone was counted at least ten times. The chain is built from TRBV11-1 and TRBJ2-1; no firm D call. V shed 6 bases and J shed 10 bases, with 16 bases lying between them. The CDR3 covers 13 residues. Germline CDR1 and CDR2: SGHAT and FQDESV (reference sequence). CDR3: CASSPSISLEQFF. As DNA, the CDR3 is TGTGCCAGCAGTCCTTCGATCTCGCTCGAGCAGTTCTTC.

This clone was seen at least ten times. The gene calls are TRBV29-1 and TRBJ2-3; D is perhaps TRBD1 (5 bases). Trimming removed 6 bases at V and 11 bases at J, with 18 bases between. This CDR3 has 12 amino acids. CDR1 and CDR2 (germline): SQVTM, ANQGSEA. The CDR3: CSVRPPRDGQYF. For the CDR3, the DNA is TGCAGCGTCAGACCCCCCAGGGATGGGCAGTATTTT.

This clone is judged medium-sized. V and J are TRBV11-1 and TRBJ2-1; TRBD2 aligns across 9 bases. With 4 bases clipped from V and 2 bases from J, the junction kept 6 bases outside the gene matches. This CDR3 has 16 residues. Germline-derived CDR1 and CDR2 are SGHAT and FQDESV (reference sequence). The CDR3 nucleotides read TGTGCCAGCAGCTCGACGACTAGCGGAACCTACAATGAGCAGTTCTTC. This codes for CASSSTTSGTYNEQFF.

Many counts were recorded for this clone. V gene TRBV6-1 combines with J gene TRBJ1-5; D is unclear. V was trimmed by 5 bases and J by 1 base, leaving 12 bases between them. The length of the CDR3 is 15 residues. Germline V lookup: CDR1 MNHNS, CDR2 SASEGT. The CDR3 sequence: CASSLESRSNQPQHF. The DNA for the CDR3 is TGTGCCAGCAGTTTGGAGAGTAGAAGCAATCAGCCCCAGCATTTT.

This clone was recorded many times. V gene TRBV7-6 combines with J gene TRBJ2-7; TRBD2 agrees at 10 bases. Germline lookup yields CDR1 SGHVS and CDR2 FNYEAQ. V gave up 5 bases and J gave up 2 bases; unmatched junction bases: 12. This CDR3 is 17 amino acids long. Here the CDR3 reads CASSNPLAGAKTYEQYF. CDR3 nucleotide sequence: TGTGCCAGCAGCAACCCCCTAGCGGGAGCTAAGACCTACGAGCAGTACTTC. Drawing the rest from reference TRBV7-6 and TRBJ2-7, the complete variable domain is GAGVSQSPRYKVTKRGQDVALRCDPISGHVSLYWYRQALGQGPEFLTYFNYEAQQDKSGLPNDRFSAERPEGSISTLTIQRTEQRDSAMYRCASSNPLAGAKTYEQYFGPGTRLTVT.

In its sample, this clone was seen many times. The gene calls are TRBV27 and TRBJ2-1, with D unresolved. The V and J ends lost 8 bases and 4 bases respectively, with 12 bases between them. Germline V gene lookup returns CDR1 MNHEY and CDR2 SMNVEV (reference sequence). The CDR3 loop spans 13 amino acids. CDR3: CASHPSGYNEQFF. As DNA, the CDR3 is TGTGCCAGCCATCCAAGTGGGTACAATGAGCAGTTCTTC.

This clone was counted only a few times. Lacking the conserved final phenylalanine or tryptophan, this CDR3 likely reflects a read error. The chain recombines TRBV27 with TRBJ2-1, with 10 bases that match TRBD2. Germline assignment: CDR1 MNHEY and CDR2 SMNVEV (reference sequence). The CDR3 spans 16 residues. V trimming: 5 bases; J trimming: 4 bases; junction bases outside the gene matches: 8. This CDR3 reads CASSVTASGGYNEQFS. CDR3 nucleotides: TGTGCCAGCAGTGTCACCGCTAGCGGGGGATACAATGAGCAGTTCTCC.

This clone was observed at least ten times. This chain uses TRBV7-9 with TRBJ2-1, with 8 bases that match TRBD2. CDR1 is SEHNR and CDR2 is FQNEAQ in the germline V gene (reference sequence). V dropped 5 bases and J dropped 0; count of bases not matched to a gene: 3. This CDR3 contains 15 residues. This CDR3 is CASSPAGGSYNEQFF. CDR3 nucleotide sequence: TGTGCCAGCAGCCCCGCGGGGGGCTCCTACAATGAGCAGTTCTTC. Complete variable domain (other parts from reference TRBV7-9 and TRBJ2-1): DTGVSQNPRHKITKRGQNVTFRCDPISEHNRLYWYRQTLGQGPEFLTYFQNEAQLEKSRLLSDRFSAERPKGSFSTLEIQRTEQGDSAMYLCASSPAGGSYNEQFFGPGTRLTVL.

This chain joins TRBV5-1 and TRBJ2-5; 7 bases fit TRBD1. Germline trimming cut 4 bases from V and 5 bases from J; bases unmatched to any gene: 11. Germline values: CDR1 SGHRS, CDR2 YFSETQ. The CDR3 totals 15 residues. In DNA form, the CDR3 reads TGCGCCAGCAGCCCTCCGGGACAGAGTAGGGAGACCCAGTACTTC. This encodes CASSPPGQSRETQYF.

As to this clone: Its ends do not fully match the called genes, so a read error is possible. CDR3 sequence reads: CASSQSKSGDYGSTF. The CDR3 nucleotides are TGTGCCAGCAGCCAATCCAAGTCCGGGGACTATGGCTCCACCTTC. V and J are TRBV16 and TRBJ1-2, with a tentative D call TRBD1 (5 bases). Per the germline V gene, CDR1 is KGHSY and CDR2 is FQNENV. This CDR3 contains 15 residues. The full variable domain, with the rest looked up from reference TRBV16 and TRBJ1-2, is GEEVAQTPKHLVRGEGQKAKLYCAPIKGHSYVFWYQQVLKNEFKFLISFQNENVFDETGMPKERFSAKCLPNSPCSLEIQATKLEDSAVYFCASSQSKSGDYGSTFGSGTRLTVV.

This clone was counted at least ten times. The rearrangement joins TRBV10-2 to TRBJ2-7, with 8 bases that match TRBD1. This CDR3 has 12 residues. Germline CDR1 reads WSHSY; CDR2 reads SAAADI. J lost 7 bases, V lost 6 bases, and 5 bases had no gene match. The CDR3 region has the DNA TGCGCCAGCAGGACAGGGGCGGGTGAGCAGTACTTC. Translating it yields CASRTGAGEQYF.

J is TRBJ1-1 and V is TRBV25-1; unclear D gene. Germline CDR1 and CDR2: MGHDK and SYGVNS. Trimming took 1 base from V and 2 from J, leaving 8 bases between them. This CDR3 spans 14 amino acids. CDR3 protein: CASSEFRANTEAFF. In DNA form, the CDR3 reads TGTGCCAGCAGTGAATTTAGGGCTAACACTGAAGCTTTCTTT. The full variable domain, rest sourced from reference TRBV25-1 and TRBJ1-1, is EADIYQTPRYLVIGTGKKITLECSQTMGHDKMYWYQQDPGMELHLIHYSYGVNSTEKGDLSSESTVSRIRTEHFPLTLESARPSHTSQYLCASSEFRANTEAFFGQGTRLTVV.

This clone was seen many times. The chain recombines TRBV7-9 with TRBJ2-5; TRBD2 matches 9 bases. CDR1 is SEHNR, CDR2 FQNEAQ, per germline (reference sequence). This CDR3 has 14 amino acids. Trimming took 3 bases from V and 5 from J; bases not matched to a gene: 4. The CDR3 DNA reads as TGTGCCAGCAGCTTCGCGGGAGGGCCCGAGACCCAGTACTTC. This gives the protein CASSFAGGPETQYF.

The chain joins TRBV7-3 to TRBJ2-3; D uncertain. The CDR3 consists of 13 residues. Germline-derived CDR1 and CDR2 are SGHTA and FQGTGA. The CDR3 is CAISLTPTDTQYF. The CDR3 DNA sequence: TGTGCAATCAGCCTCACCCCCACAGATACGCAGTATTTT.